The entry below describes one TCR beta chain. The antigen is unknown. Investigators isolated RNA and reverse transcribed it into cDNA to act as the sequencing template. Only in-frame clones appear in the TCRdb table, and some are missing; sequencing was by immunoSEQ multiplex PCR. Of 110,000 or so clones listed, around 58% are singletons. The sample's treatment: oral pan-JAK inhibitor, 5-10 mg twice daily. The data originate from a study of CD8+ T cells in alopecia areata. Background on the study: Tofacitinib therapy lasting 6 to 18 months was followed by 6 months off drug.

Study outcomes and limitations: In scalp and blood during tofacitinib, many expanded lesional clones persisted. Just one nonresponder means the tie between baseline CD8+ expansion and response stays uncertain. Higher clonality and more expanded CD8+ clones appeared in lesional than normal scalp.

This clonotype originated in a human donor with alopecia areata. The starting material was CD8+ T cells sorted from blood, obtained at week 4, from a patient treated with tofacitinib.

CDR3 nucleotide sequence: TGTGCCTGGAGTGAAGGGTGGAACACTGAAGCTTTCTTT. Translated: CAWSEGWNTEAFF. The chain carries TRBV30 and TRBJ1-1; D remains unclear. Germline V gives CDR1 GTSNPN, CDR2 SVGIG (reference sequence). CDR3 length: 13 residues. V lost 1 base, J lost 1 base, and 7 bases lay in between.